Shown below are 20 T cell receptor beta chains from a single sample sequenced in a study of T cells in Graves' hyperthyroidism and ophthalmopathy. Regions amplified from RNA transcripts were the TCR beta CDR3 regions. TCR CDR3 underwent first-round RT-PCR with the HTBI primer set. A single record per CDR3 protein comes from TCRdb applying MiXCR to the multiplex PCR reads. Among around 240,000 distinct CDR3 sequences, less than 15% were seen once, and the ten largest hold 13%. The sequenced sample was blood. These receptors all stem from a woman between 40 and 50 years old with Graves' hyperthyroidism that later progressed to Graves' ophthalmopathy.

This clonotype was seen repeatedly, ten times or more. The J gene is TRBJ1-5, the V gene TRBV18; TRBD1 might be the D (5 bases). V shed 2 bases and J shed 6 bases, with 11 bases lying between them. Germline CDR1 reads KGHSH; CDR2 reads LQKENI. This CDR3 is 14 amino acids long. CDR3 DNA sequence: TGTGCCAGCTCACCAGGTAAAAGGGGTCAGCCCCAGCATTTT. It encodes CASSPGKRGQPQHF.

This clonotype has just a few counts. The CDR3 sequence: CASSSTNYNEQFF. The CDR3 DNA sequence: TGTGCCAGCAGCTCTACAAACTACAATGAGCAGTTCTTC. The chain couples TRBV5-4 to TRBJ2-1; D not resolved. Germline V lookup: CDR1 SGHNT, CDR2 YYREEE (reference sequence). Trimming took 3 bases from V and 3 from J, leaving 7 bases between them. This CDR3 comprises 13 residues.

This clonotype was observed a handful of times. V usage is TRBV6-2 or TRBV6-3 and J usage is TRBJ2-7; the D gene could be TRBD1 or TRBD2 (5 bases each). V gave up 2 bases and J gave up 6 bases, with 8 bases separating them. CDR3 length: 12 residues. Germline CDR1 and CDR2: MNHEY and SVGEGT. CDR3 sequence: CASSYLGTEQYF. The CDR3 DNA sequence: TGTGCCAGCAGTTACCTAGGGACCGAGCAGTACTTC.

This clonotype was detected ten times or more. CDR3 in amino acids: CASSLMDSTDTQYF. For the CDR3, the DNA is TGCGCCAGCAGCTTGATGGACAGCACAGATACGCAGTATTTT. This rearrangement joins TRBV5-1 to TRBJ2-3, with no clear D. With 1 base removed from V and 0 bases from J, the gap between germline ends came to 6 bases. From germline, CDR1 is SGHRS and CDR2 YFSETQ. This CDR3 contains 14 residues.

V is TRBV7-9 and J is TRBJ1-1, with unresolved D. CDR3 length: 13 amino acids. Deletions cut 5 bases from V and 1 base from J, with 8 bases between. The germline V gene encodes CDR1 SEHNR and CDR2 FQNEAQ (reference sequence). CDR3 loop: CASSPDPNTEAFF. The CDR3 DNA sequence: TGTGCCAGCAGCCCCGATCCGAACACTGAAGCTTTCTTT.

This clonotype came up a few times. The J gene is TRBJ2-6, the V gene TRBV11-2, with D unresolved. This CDR3 spans 16 amino acids. Per the germline V gene, CDR1 is SGHAT and CDR2 is FQNNGV. Trimming left V 5 bases short and J 4 bases short, with 15 bases between. The CDR3 DNA reads TGTGCCAGCAGCCCGAACCATGGTACCGGGGCCAACGTCCTGACTTTC. Translation: CASSPNHGTGANVLTF.

A word on this clonotype: The junction departs from germline at one end; a sequencing error may be responsible. The chain uses TRBV4-1 and TRBJ2-1; tentative D call: TRBD1 (5 bases). The CDR3 is 18 residues long. Germline V CDR1 and CDR2: MGHRA, YSYEKL. This chain's CDR3 is CASSQGLLTSVRGNEQFF. The CDR3 DNA follows: TGCGCCAGCAGTCAAGGATTGCTGACCTCGGTAAGGGGAAATGAGCAGTTCTTC.

There are a few counts of this clonotype. V and J are TRBV6-1 and TRBJ2-5, with D perhaps given as TRBD1 or TRBD2 (5 bases each). Trimming removed 4 bases at V and 1 base at J, with 13 bases between. CDR1 MNHNS and CDR2 SASEGT come from the germline V gene. The CDR3 spans 15 residues. This chain's CDR3 is CASSVSLGVQETQYF. The CDR3 DNA reads TGTGCCAGCAGTGTCTCACTGGGGGTCCAAGAGACCCAGTACTTC.

This clonotype came up many times. The chain joins TRBV11-2 to TRBJ2-7; tentatively, D is TRBD2 (5 bases). Trimming shortened V by 0 bases and J by 4 bases, and 13 bases separated the two germline ends. The CDR3 consists of 15 residues. Per germline, CDR1 SGHAT and CDR2 FQNNGV. This chain's CDR3 is CASSLDLLAEYEQYF. The CDR3 DNA is TGTGCCAGCAGCTTAGATCTGCTAGCCGAGTACGAGCAGTACTTC.

Ten or more counts support this clonotype. The V gene is TRBV28, the J gene TRBJ1-2; TRBD1 is a possible D gene (6 bases). The V end was cut by 5 bases, the J end by 8 bases, with 27 bases between. The CDR3 totals 17 residues. The germline gives CDR1 MDHEN, CDR2 SYDVKM. The CDR3 coding sequence is TGTGCCAGCAGTCCCGGGGGAGTGCAGACAGGCAAACGAGGCTACACCTTC. Amino acids: CASSPGGVQTGKRGYTF.

Points on this clonotype: Just one base apart from a much larger clone, this may be a read error. The rearrangement uses TRBV27 and TRBJ2-1, with D maybe TRBD2 (5 bases). Trimming left V 11 bases short and J 3 bases short, with 17 bases between. The germline V gene has CDR1 MNHEY and CDR2 SMNVEV (reference sequence). The CDR3 is 14 amino acids. CDR3 in DNA: TGTGCCGCCGCGGGCCGAGCCTACTACAATGAGCAGTTCTTC. Its protein product is CAAAGRAYYNEQFF.

This clonotype has ten or more counts. The chain is built from TRBV7-2 and TRBJ1-5; D is undetermined. Looked up from germline, CDR1 is SGHTA and CDR2 is FQGNSA. Trimming took off 1 base at V and 7 bases at J, with 8 bases between the two ends. The CDR3 length is 13 residues. The CDR3 nucleotides read TGTGCCAGCAGCTTAGTAGTCTCCCAGCCCCAGCATTTT. This gives the protein CASSLVVSQPQHF.

Of note for this clonotype: A single base separates this from a much larger clone, so it may be a read error. V is TRBV19 and J is TRBJ2-7; no clear D gene. V was shortened by 5 bases and J by 1 base, with 15 bases between the two germline ends. This CDR3 region has 15 residues. Germline V CDR1 and CDR2: LNHDA, SQIVND (reference sequence). The CDR3 DNA reads as TGTGCCAGTAGTTCAGAGATTTGGGCATCCTACGAGCAGTACTTC. This codes for CASSSEIWASYEQYF.

Many counts were recorded for this clonotype. The J gene is TRBJ2-1, the V gene TRBV18; maybe TRBD2 (7 bases). Trimming removed 3 bases from V and 6 bases from J, with 15 bases in between. This CDR3 is built from 15 residues. CDR1 is KGHSH and CDR2 is LQKENI in the germline V gene. CDR3 nucleotides: TGTGCCAGCTCACCTCAGAGGGGGGGTGGCAATGAGCAGTTCTTC. Residues: CASSPQRGGGNEQFF.

The rearrangement uses TRBV2 and TRBJ1-2; D gene unclear. CDR3 length: 13 amino acids. Trimming removed 9 bases from V and 4 bases from J, with 15 bases in between. Germline V gives CDR1 SNHLY, CDR2 FYNNEI. The CDR3 here is CARKDTSIYGYTF. The DNA of the CDR3 is TGTGCCAGGAAAGACACATCAATCTATGGCTACACCTTC.

This clonotype has a count of ten or more. This chain connects TRBV5-5 to TRBJ2-1; TRBD2 agrees at 8 bases. The J segment lost 9 bases and the V segment lost 1 base, leaving 9 bases of the junction unmatched. CDR3 length: 15 amino acids. The V gene's germline CDR1 is SGHKS and CDR2 YYEKEE (reference sequence). DNA of the CDR3: TGTGCCAGCAGCTTGAGAGCGGGACTAGGGAGTGAGCAGTTCTTC. This sequence encodes CASSLRAGLGSEQFF.

This clonotype was detected only a few times. The genes are TRBV7-9 and TRBJ1-4, with a possible D match to TRBD1 (5 bases). Looked up from germline, CDR1 is SEHNR and CDR2 is FQNEAQ (reference sequence). The germline V and J ends were trimmed by 5 bases and 8 bases, with 18 bases remaining between them. The CDR3 is made up of 15 amino acids. The CDR3 DNA sequence: TGTGCCAGCAGCGGACGGGCGGGGACGAACGAAAAACTGTTTTTT. This codes for CASSGRAGTNEKLFF.

This clonotype was detected ten times or more. The gene calls are TRBV2 and TRBJ2-5, with 7 bases aligning to TRBD1. The CDR3 sequence is 14 residues long. The V and J ends lost 6 bases and 5 bases, in that order; junction bases with no gene match: 9. The germline gives CDR1 SNHLY, CDR2 FYNNEI. Here the CDR3 reads CASSGTGAGETQYF. The CDR3 bases are TGTGCCAGCAGCGGAACAGGGGCCGGCGAGACCCAGTACTTC.

This sequence joins TRBV14 and TRBJ1-1, with D unresolved. The V gene's germline CDR1 is SGHDN and CDR2 FVKESK. The length of the CDR3 is 13 residues. V gave up 1 base and J gave up 4 bases, with 7 bases separating them. CDR3 DNA: TGTGCCAGCAGCCAAGGGCTGAGCACTGAAGCTTTCTTT. Its protein product is CASSQGLSTEAFF.

This clonotype was seen more than once but under ten times. This chain connects TRBV6-2 or TRBV6-3 to TRBJ2-3, with 10 bases lining up with TRBD1. V was pared by 8 bases and J by 1 base, with 6 bases of the junction left unmatched. There are 15 residues in the CDR3. CDR1 and CDR2 from the germline V gene are MNHEY and SVGEGT. The CDR3 loop is CASDRGQIGTDTQYF. In DNA form, the CDR3 reads TGTGCCAGCGACAGGGGGCAGATCGGCACAGATACGCAGTATTTT.